This T cell receptor (beta chain) was recovered during a study of response to subunit inactivated influenza vaccine. Concerning this clonotype: Its antigen is undetermined.

There are 16 residues in the CDR3. Trimming removed 8 bases from V and 8 bases from J; junction bases left unmatched: 13. Findings and limits, study-wide: Authors suggested each seasonal influenza vaccination recruits few new T cells.

Using its own MiXCR run on the RT-PCR reads, TCRdb lists one record per CDR3 protein. The data show fewer than 700,000 distinct CDR3 sequences, around 13% seen once. The sequencing here drew on PBMCs from blood, taken about 40 days after vaccination. The J gene is TRBJ2-1, the V gene TRBV12-3 or TRBV12-4, with TRBD1 matching 12 bases. The TCR originated in a man aged 50-59 years who received an inactivated influenza vaccine. The CDR3 sequence: CASDLWDRGQVDEQFF. CDR3 nucleotides: TGTGCCAGCGACTTGTGGGACAGGGGGCAGGTAGATGAGCAGTTCTTC.